This passage covers 10 T cell receptor beta chains from one sample sequenced in a study of blood T cell repertoires in COVID-19. Only in-frame clones appear in the TCRdb table, and some are missing; sequencing was by immunoSEQ multiplex PCR. The sample yields some 170,000 clones, around 84% seen once. The sequencing input was PBMCs or T cells enriched from blood (not recorded which). These receptors were obtained from a man in his forties or fifties who had recovered from COVID-19.

The V call is TRBV28, the J call TRBJ1-2, with a tentative D call TRBD1 (6 bases). In germline, CDR1 is MDHEN, CDR2 SYDVKM. The CDR3 has 14 residues. The V end lost 4 bases, the J end lost 4 bases, and 13 bases lay between the germline ends. The CDR3 DNA follows: TGTGCCAGCAGTTCCGGACAGAGCGGCTATGGCTACACCTTC. Its translation is CASSSGQSGYGYTF.

Here the CDR3 reads CASSLAGAHHGYTF. CDR3 in DNA: TGTGCCAGCAGCTTGGCAGGGGCGCACCATGGCTACACCTTC. The V and J genes are TRBV7-9 and TRBJ1-2; a weak D match, TRBD1 (6 bases). CDR3 length: 14 residues. CDR1 and CDR2 (germline): SEHNR, FQNEAQ (reference sequence). The germline V and J ends were trimmed by 3 bases and 6 bases, with 14 bases remaining between them.

V usage is TRBV4-1 and J usage is TRBJ2-5; 8 bases are shared with TRBD2. With V trimmed by 4 bases and J by 5 bases, 9 bases remained unmatched. CDR1 and CDR2 from the germline V gene are MGHRA and YSYEKL. The CDR3 has 15 amino acids. CDR3: CASSPFGGADETQYF. The CDR3 bases are TGCGCCAGCAGCCCTTTCGGGGGGGCCGACGAGACCCAGTACTTC.

The chain recombines TRBV19 with TRBJ1-5, with 12 bases aligning to TRBD1. The CDR3 is 19 amino acids. J gave up 9 bases and V 0 bases, and 15 bases lay outside the gene matches. The germline V gene has CDR1 LNHDA and CDR2 SQIVND (reference sequence). CDR3 sequence (DNA): TGTGCCAGTAGTATAGACGGCCCGGGACAGGGGGCCCGGGCTCTGCCCCAGCATTTT. Residues: CASSIDGPGQGARALPQHF.

The rearrangement links TRBV2 to TRBJ2-5; 8 nucleotides agree with TRBD1. There are 19 residues in the CDR3. The ends lost 0 bases at V and 5 bases at J; junction bases unmatched: 17. Per the germline V gene, CDR1 is SNHLY and CDR2 is FYNNEI. The CDR3: CASSEALTDRGNKAETQYF. DNA of the CDR3: TGTGCCAGCAGTGAAGCCTTAACAGACAGGGGCAACAAGGCGGAGACCCAGTACTTC. The whole variable domain, filled in from reference TRBV2 and TRBJ2-5, reads EPEVTQTPSHQVTQMGQEVILRCVPISNHLYFYWYRQILGQKVEFLVSFYNNEISEKSEIFDDQFSVERPDGSNFTLKIRSTKLEDSAMYFCASSEALTDRGNKAETQYFGPGTRLLVL.

V and J are TRBV6-4 and TRBJ2-1; 8 nucleotides match TRBD1. CDR1 is MRHNA and CDR2 is SNTAGT in the germline V gene. The V segment lost 5 bases and the J segment 2 bases; nucleotides outside the gene matches: 5. This CDR3 has 15 residues. CDR3 DNA: TGTGCCAGCAGTCTGGACAGGGCAGCCTACAATGAGCAGTTCTTC. It codes for CASSLDRAAYNEQFF.

The chain couples TRBV6-2 or TRBV6-3 to TRBJ2-3, with D unclear. The length of the CDR3 is 15 residues. Germline CDR1 reads MNHEY; CDR2 reads SVGEGT. V was trimmed by 0 bases and J by 2 bases, leaving 9 bases between them. CDR3 residues: CASSYSGIPTDTQYF. The CDR3 DNA reads TGTGCCAGCAGTTACTCGGGCATTCCCACAGATACGCAGTATTTT.

The chain is built from TRBV5-1 and TRBJ1-1, with D perhaps TRBD1 (5 bases). Germline-derived CDR1 and CDR2 are SGHRS and YFSETQ. The CDR3 consists of 15 residues. V was clipped by 0 bases and J by 3 bases, with 12 bases between them. CDR3 protein: CASSLAAGGDTEAFF. CDR3 DNA: TGCGCCAGCAGCTTGGCCGCGGGAGGGGACACTGAAGCTTTCTTT.

This clone was detected only a few times. This chain links TRBV27 with TRBJ1-1, with a weak D call TRBD1 (6 bases). Germline V gives CDR1 MNHEY, CDR2 SMNVEV (reference sequence). The CDR3 length is 14 residues. V lost 2 bases to trimming and J lost 4 bases, with 11 bases between them. CDR3 region: CASSLGGGGTEAFF. For the CDR3, the DNA is TGTGCCAGCAGTTTAGGGGGCGGCGGCACTGAAGCTTTCTTT.

The chain joins TRBV7-9 to TRBJ2-3; 12 bases fit TRBD1. CDR1 is SEHNR and CDR2 is FQNEAQ in the germline V gene (reference sequence). The CDR3 spans 15 residues. J gave up 6 bases and V 3 bases, and 4 bases lay outside the gene matches. The CDR3 bases are TGTGCCAGCAGCTTGGGGACAGGGGGCTTCGATACGCAGTATTTT. Translation gives CASSLGTGGFDTQYF.